This is a list of T cell receptor beta chains from one sample in a study of cytomegalovirus exposure and HLA in healthy donors. Some clones are missing from TCRdb's copy, which holds only in-frame ones; the method was immunoSEQ multiplex PCR. The table shows 150,000 to 200,000 clones, with over 70% occurring only once. Sequencing was done on a sample of PBMCs. These receptors were taken from a female donor in good health and CMV-seronegative. Both conserved end residues are part of each CDR3. D genes are given only for firm matches. Only some rows state a clone size, as once, few, many or a class for expanded clones.

>TRBJ2-3|TRBD2|.|TRBV5-6
TGTGCCAGCAACACACCGGGACTAGCGACCACAGATACGCAGTATTTT
CASNTPGLATTDTQYF
>TRBJ1-5|.|.|TRBV27
TGTCCACACAGGTATAGCAATCAGCCCCAGCATTTT
CPHRYSNQPQHF
>TRBJ2-3|TRBD2|.|TRBV11-2
TGTGCCAGCAGCTCGGGACTAGCGACCGGGGATACGCAGTATTTT
CASSSGLATGDTQYF
>TRBJ2-7|.|.|TRBV28
TGTGCCAGCAGTTTCGACAGTGCCTACGAGCAGTACTTC
CASSFDSAYEQYF
>TRBJ2-1|TRBD2|.|TRBV7-7
TGTGCCAGCAGTCGCGGGACTAGTATTAGTGAGCAGTTCTTC
CASSRGTSISEQFF
>TRBJ1-2|.|.|TRBV28
TGTGCCAGCACCGTAGACAGTAACTATGGCTACACCTTC
CASTVDSNYGYTF
>TRBJ1-3|TRBD1|.|TRBV4-3
TGCGCCAGCAGCCAAGGGACAGGGGGCAGAAACACCATATATTTT
CASSQGTGGRNTIYF
>TRBJ2-7|TRBD1|.|TRBV27
TGTGCCAGCACCTCCGGGACAGGTGCCTACGAGCAGTACTTC
CASTSGTGAYEQYF
>TRBJ2-7|.|.|TRBV10-3
TGTGCCAACTCGCCGGGGGCCTACGAGCAGTACTTC
CANSPGAYEQYF
>TRBJ1-5|TRBD1|.|TRBV30
TGTGCCTGGAGTGTAGGGGGCACAACCAATCAGCCCCAGCATTTT
CAWSVGGTTNQPQHF
>TRBJ1-4|TRBD1|.|TRBV11-2
TGTGCCAGCAGCTCAGGGACAGAACTGTTTTTT
CASSSGTELFF
>TRBJ1-2|TRBD1|.|TRBV11-2
TGTGCCAGCAGCCCCATCAGGGGGGACAGGGGGCTCTATGGCTACACCTTC
CASSPIRGDRGLYGYTF
>TRBJ1-1|.|few|TRBV28
TGTGCCAGCAGTTGGGGGGGGTCCATGAACACTGAAGCTTTCTTT
CASSWGGSMNTEAFF
>TRBJ2-7|TRBD2|.|TRBV5-1
TGCGCCAGCAGCACGGGACTAGCGGATTACGAGCAGTACTTC
CASSTGLADYEQYF
>TRBJ1-2|TRBD1|.|TRBV6-5
TGTGCCAGCAGTTACGACAGGGATGGAGGCTACACCTTC
CASSYDRDGGYTF
>TRBJ2-1|.|.|TRBV5-6
TGTGCCAGCAGCTTGGTTTTTCGCGGGAACAGTTTCAATGAGCAGTTCTTC
CASSLVFRGNSFNEQFF
>TRBJ2-3|TRBD1|.|TRBV5-5
TGTGCCAGCAGCTTGGCCGGACAGGGGGACACAGATACGCAGTATTTT
CASSLAGQGDTDTQYF
>TRBJ2-7|TRBD1|.|TRBV28
TGTGCCAGCAGTTTCCCTATAACCAATGTACAGGGGGCCAACGAGCAGTACTTC
CASSFPITNVQGANEQYF
>TRBJ2-7|TRBD2|.|TRBV4-1
TGCGCCAGCAGCCAAGAAGGTAGCGGGCGACGAACCTACGAGCAGTACTTC
CASSQEGSGRRTYEQYF
>TRBJ2-5|TRBD1|.|TRBV15
TGTGCCACCAGCGGAACAGGGGGCGCTGAGACCCAGTACTTC
CATSGTGGAETQYF
>TRBJ1-5|.|.|TRBV28
TGTGCCAGCAGTGCGGGCGGGGTGGGTAATCAGCCCCAGCATTTT
CASSAGGVGNQPQHF
>TRBJ1-5|.|.|TRBV30
TGTGCCTGGAGTTTCGGTGGCAATCAGCCCCAGCATTTT
CAWSFGGNQPQHF
>TRBJ2-7|.|once|TRBV27
TGTGCCAACAGTTTTTCGGACAGTTCCGAGCAGTACTTC
CANSFSDSSEQYF
>TRBJ2-7|TRBD1|once|TRBV9
TGTGCCAGCAGCGTAGGGGGGACAGGGGGCGCCTACGAGCAGTACTTC
CASSVGGTGGAYEQYF
>TRBJ1-5|.|.|TRBV5-6
TGTGCCAGCAGCTTAGGCCCGGACAACTCGTATAGCAATCAGCCCCAGCATTTT
CASSLGPDNSYSNQPQHF
>TRBJ2-7|TRBD1|.|TRBV6-1
TGTGCCAGCAGTGACTACATCCTGGGACAGGGGGCTTACGAGCAGTACTTC
CASSDYILGQGAYEQYF
>TRBJ2-2|TRBD1|few|TRBV5-1
TGCGCCAGCAGTCCGGACAGGGGGCGGGCCGGGGAGCTGTTTTTT
CASSPDRGRAGELFF
>TRBJ1-2|.|.|TRBV7-2
TGTGCCAGCAGCTTAGCGGTGGGGGGGCAGAACACCTTC
CASSLAVGGQNTF